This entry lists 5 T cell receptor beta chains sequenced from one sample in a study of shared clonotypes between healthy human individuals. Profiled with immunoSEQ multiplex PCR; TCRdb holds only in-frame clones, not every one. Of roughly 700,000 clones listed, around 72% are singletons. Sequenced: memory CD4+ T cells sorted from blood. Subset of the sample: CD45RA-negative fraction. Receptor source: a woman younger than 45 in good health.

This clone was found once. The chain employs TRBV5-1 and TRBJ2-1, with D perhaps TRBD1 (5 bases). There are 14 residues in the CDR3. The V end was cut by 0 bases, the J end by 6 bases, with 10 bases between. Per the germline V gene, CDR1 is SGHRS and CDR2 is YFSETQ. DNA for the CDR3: TGCGCCAGCAGCTTGGCAGGGCCCCGCAATGAGCAGTTCTTC. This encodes CASSLAGPRNEQFF.

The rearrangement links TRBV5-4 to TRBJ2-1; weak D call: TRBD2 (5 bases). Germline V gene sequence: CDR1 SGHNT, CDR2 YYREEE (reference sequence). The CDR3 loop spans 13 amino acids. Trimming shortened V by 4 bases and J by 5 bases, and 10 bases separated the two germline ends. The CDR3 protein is CASSPRRDNEQFF. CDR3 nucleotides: TGTGCCAGCAGCCCCCGGCGGGACAATGAGCAGTTCTTC.

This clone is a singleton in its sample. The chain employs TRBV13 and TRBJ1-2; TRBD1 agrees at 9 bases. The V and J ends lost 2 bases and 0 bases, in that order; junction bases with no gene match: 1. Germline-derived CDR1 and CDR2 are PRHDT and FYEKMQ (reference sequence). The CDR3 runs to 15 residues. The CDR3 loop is CASSLRTGANYGYTF. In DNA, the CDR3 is TGTGCCAGCAGCTTAAGGACAGGGGCTAACTATGGCTACACCTTC.

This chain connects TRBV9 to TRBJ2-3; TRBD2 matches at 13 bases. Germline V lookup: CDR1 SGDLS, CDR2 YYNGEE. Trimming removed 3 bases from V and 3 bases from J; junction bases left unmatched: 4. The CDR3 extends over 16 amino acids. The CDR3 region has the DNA TGTGCCAGCAGCGCACCGGGACTAGCGGGAACAGATACGCAGTATTTT. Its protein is CASSAPGLAGTDTQYF.

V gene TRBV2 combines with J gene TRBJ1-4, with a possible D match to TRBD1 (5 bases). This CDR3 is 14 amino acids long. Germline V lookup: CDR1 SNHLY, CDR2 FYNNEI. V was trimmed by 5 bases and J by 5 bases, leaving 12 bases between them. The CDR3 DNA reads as TGTGCCAGCAGTCTAGACAGCCACAATGAAAAACTGTTTTTT. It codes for CASSLDSHNEKLFF.